This is a list of T cell receptor beta chains from one sample in a study of blood T cell repertoires in COVID-19. The repertoire was sequenced with immunoSEQ multiplex PCR; TCRdb's copy has only in-frame clones and lacks some. Here the sample spans 120,000 to 150,000 clones, roughly 87% being singletons. The source material was peripheral blood. All receptors come from a woman between 45 and 60 years old with acute or convalescent COVID-19. The conserved cysteine and the conserved F or W are not part of the CDR3 here. Some rows have no size entry. The others give once, few or many, or a class for an expanded clone.

TRBJ1-4	TRBV25-1	.	ASSLGQGGNEKLF
TRBJ1-5	TRBV21-1	.	ASRLRPGLHQPQH
TRBJ2-3	TRBV6-5	.	ASRDGGLAADTQY
TRBJ2-1	TRBV7-6	.	ASSLSPSGNNEQF
TRBJ2-3	TRBV4-1	.	ASRAAGGLADTQY
TRBJ1-6	TRBV30	.	AWSKLRNSPLH
TRBJ2-7	TRBV2	few	ASFAGTGSHEQY
TRBJ2-1	TRBV7-9	.	ASSSGTGGRYNEQF
TRBJ1-5	TRBV1	.	TSSQDEGTGLSNQPQH
TRBJ1-5	TRBV24-1	.	ATSPGTEISNQPQH
TRBJ2-3	TRBV3-1/TRBV3-2	.	ASSQGGGTGTDTQY
TRBJ1-2	TRBV11-2	.	ASRVMYGDIANYGYT
TRBJ2-1	TRBV2	.	ASSGFLAGGDNEQF
TRBJ2-5	TRBV28	.	ASSFNRGQGETQY
TRBJ2-2	TRBV4-2	.	ASSQEAIADFTGELF
TRBJ1-2	TRBV5-1	.	ASSLDGREGGYT
TRBJ2-7	TRBV5-4	.	ASSLSPGLSYEQY
TRBJ1-6	TRBV19	.	ASSIGPTGGGNSPLH
TRBJ1-3	TRBV30	.	AWSVQGGRNTIY
TRBJ2-2	TRBV6-2/TRBV6-3	.	ASSKREFGTGELF
TRBJ1-1	TRBV9	once	ASSKETGNTEAF
TRBJ1-5	TRBV12-3/TRBV12-4	.	ASSLLPGAQH
TRBJ1-1	TRBV3-1/TRBV3-2	once	ASSQDAGQVNTEAF
TRBJ2-2	TRBV11-3	.	ASSLRQGATGELF
TRBJ1-2	TRBV7-9	once	ASSPGSTVYGYT
TRBJ2-7	TRBV12-3/TRBV12-4	.	ASGGTVRYEQY
TRBJ1-5	TRBV27	once	ASSSRTGNQPQH
TRBJ1-1	TRBV11-2	.	ASSLLGTAVEAF
TRBJ2-7	TRBV5-5	.	ASSLASGRPYEQY
TRBJ2-1	TRBV19	.	ASSIVMRDEQF
TRBJ2-1	TRBV12-5	once	ASALVGRGPYNEQF
TRBJ2-7	TRBV29-1	.	SATDRGGSYEQY
TRBJ2-1	TRBV11-2	.	ASSIGTSANEQF
TRBJ1-4	TRBV6-5	once	ASSYSRVGREKLF
TRBJ2-3	TRBV15	.	ATSRGDYTDTQY
TRBJ2-3	TRBV5-4	.	ASSLVGLAGADTQY
TRBJ1-4	TRBV7-9	.	ASSLRETGGEKLF
TRBJ2-5	TRBV5-1	.	ASSLAAAGGETQY
TRBJ1-1	TRBV7-2	.	ASSLDGTGDTEAF
TRBJ2-4	TRBV7-9	.	ASSLGGEVNIQY
TRBJ2-7	TRBV5-1	.	ASSFGTGDYEQY
TRBJ1-3	TRBV4-2	once	ASSQDPGAPGNTIY
TRBJ1-4	TRBV28	.	ASSRPAGEKLF
TRBJ1-3	TRBV5-1	.	ASSLDPRGNTIY
TRBJ2-1	TRBV12-3/TRBV12-4	.	ASSQTDHEQF
TRBJ2-7	TRBV27	.	ASSRGPAYEQY
TRBJ1-5	TRBV25-1	.	ASSESGSNQPQH
TRBJ1-1	TRBV27	.	ASSSWGGANTEAF
TRBJ1-1	TRBV6-2/TRBV6-3	.	ASSPVGGTEAF
TRBJ2-1	TRBV10-1	.	ASSDILAGGNEQF
TRBJ1-1	TRBV6-6	.	ASSYIGGMNTEAF
TRBJ1-2	TRBV2	.	ASREGTDSNYGYT
TRBJ2-5	TRBV11-2	.	ASSRSRQGHETQY
TRBJ1-1	TRBV7-9	.	ASSFLQNTEAF
TRBJ2-1	TRBV29-1	.	SVVYVSESFLGEQF
TRBJ1-6	TRBV27	.	ASSLSRGGSYNSPLH
TRBJ2-6	TRBV4-2	.	ASSLLSGANVLT
TRBJ2-3	TRBV30	.	AWSRGERETDTQY
TRBJ2-1	TRBV29-1	.	SASLGSYNEQF
TRBJ2-3	TRBV7-8	.	ASSPGGDTQY